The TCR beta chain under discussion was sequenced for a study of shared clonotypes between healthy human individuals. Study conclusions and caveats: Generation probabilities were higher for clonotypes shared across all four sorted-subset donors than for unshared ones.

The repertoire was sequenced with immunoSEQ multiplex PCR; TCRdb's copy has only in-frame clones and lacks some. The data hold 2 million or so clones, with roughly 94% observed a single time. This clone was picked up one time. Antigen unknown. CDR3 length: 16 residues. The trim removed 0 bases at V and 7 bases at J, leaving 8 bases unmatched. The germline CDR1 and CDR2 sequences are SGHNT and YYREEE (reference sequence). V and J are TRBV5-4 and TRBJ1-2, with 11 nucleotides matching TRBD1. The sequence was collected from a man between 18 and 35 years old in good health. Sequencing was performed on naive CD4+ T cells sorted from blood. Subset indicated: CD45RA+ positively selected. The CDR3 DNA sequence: TGTGCCAGCAGCTTGGCGGACAGGGGGCTAAGAGGTGGCTACACCTTC. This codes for CASSLADRGLRGGYTF.